This T cell receptor (beta chain) originates from a study of blood T cell repertoires in COVID-19. The overall study: Sources were T cells, B-cell-depleted T cells, or PBMCs; the material itself was cDNA or gDNA.

The CDR3 is 12 residues long. The V and J ends lost 7 bases and 3 bases respectively, with 10 bases between them. Per germline, CDR1 MNHEY and CDR2 SVGAGI. The method was immunoSEQ multiplex PCR; TCRdb's version includes in-frame clones alone and lacks a portion of them. The table has 190,000 or so clones, 90% seen once; the top ten hold 0.62%. This clonotype originated in a man aged 50-60 years with acute or convalescent COVID-19. J is TRBJ2-7 and V is TRBV6-5, with D tentatively TRBD2 (6 bases). Input material: peripheral blood. The CDR3 is CASTGLSYEQYV. The DNA of the CDR3 is TGTGCCAGCACGGGACTGAGCTACGAGCAGTACGTC.